Sequencing of this TCR beta chain was carried out in a study of OX40 agonist ivuxolimab in advanced cancers. Across the whole study: Dosing consisted of intravenous ivuxolimab at 0.01 to 10 mg/kg every 2 weeks. Three dose-escalation patients had partial responses: one with hepatocellular carcinoma and two with cutaneous melanoma. General observations from the study: Antigen targets of the expanded peripheral T cells went undetermined.

It was autoimmune disease history or systemic immunosuppression that excluded patients. A note on this clone: The target antigen is unknown.

Profiled with immunoSEQ multiplex PCR; TCRdb holds only in-frame clones, not every one. The profile covers around 94,000 clones, with 92% appearing a single time and roughly 3.5% taken by the ten largest. V gave up 4 bases and J gave up 2 bases, with 10 bases separating them. Germline V gene sequence: CDR1 SGDLS, CDR2 YYNGEE. This CDR3 region has 13 residues. Sequences were derived from CD4+ or CD8+ T cells sorted from blood, sampled in a trial of the OX40 agonist ivuxolimab. V and J are TRBV9 and TRBJ2-7; D not certain. This sequence was found in an adult with an advanced solid tumor such as melanoma, head and neck, liver or kidney cancer. The CDR3 nucleotides read TGTGCCAGCAGCCCGGGCTCCGCCTACGAGCAGTACTTC. This translates into CASSPGSAYEQYF.